This T cell receptor (beta chain) was sequenced during a study of blood T cell repertoires in COVID-19. Study background: The cDNA or gDNA used as material had been derived from T cells, B-cell-depleted T cells, or PBMCs.

CDR3 size: 14 residues. Germline CDR1 and CDR2: SGHRS and YFSETQ. J gave up 1 base and V 1 base, and 1 base lay outside the gene matches. Data came from immunoSEQ multiplex PCR; TCRdb stores just in-frame clones and leaves some out. The table includes just over 300,000 clones, about nine tenths detected once. With regard to this clone: With a much larger clone just one base away, this may be a read error. Other DNA sequences of this sample code for an identical CDR3.

What was sequenced was PBMCs or T cells enriched from blood (not recorded which). The V and J genes are TRBV5-1 and TRBJ1-1; TRBD1 aligns across 7 bases. This receptor was taken from a woman aged 40 to 50 who had recovered from COVID-19. The CDR3 loop is CASSLQGGNTEAFF. The DNA for the CDR3 is TGCGCCAGCAGCTTGCAGGGGGGGAACACTGAAGCTTTCTTT.